This TCR beta chain emerged from a study of cytomegalovirus exposure and HLA in healthy donors. Overall study: The platform used for the 120 validation repertoires matched that of the approximately 670 first-cohort repertoires, a later analysis reported.

Clones were sequenced by immunoSEQ multiplex PCR, and TCRdb holds only the in-frame ones, with some missing. This table holds about 280,000 clones, approximately 90% found once. Sequenced sample: PBMCs. The sequence came from a woman in her late teens or twenties in good health and CMV-seronegative.

The CDR3 sequence is CASSGFLGTGSEKLFF. In DNA, the CDR3 is TGTGCCAGCAGTGGGTTCTTGGGGACAGGGAGTGAAAAACTGTTTTTT. The chain is built from TRBV6-1 and TRBJ1-4, with 9 bases identical to TRBD1. Unmatched junction bases numbered 10, after V lost 4 bases and J lost 7 bases. CDR3 length: 16 residues. Germline V gene sequence: CDR1 MNHNS, CDR2 SASEGT.